This TCR beta chain stems from a study of monozygotic twins with cystic fibrosis. The V gene lost 1 base and the J gene lost 1 base, with 10 bases spanning the gap. The CDR3 consists of 15 residues. CDR1 SGHNT and CDR2 YENEEA come from the germline V gene. Here immunoSEQ multiplex PCR was the method, and the copy in TCRdb shows in-frame clones only, minus some. The data contain 39,000 or so clones, under 95% of them singletons. The rearrangement links TRBV11-3 to TRBJ1-1, with D unresolved. The sequenced material came from blood. The receptor's source is a boy aged 2 to 10 with cystic fibrosis. This CDR3 is CASSLGTGWNTEAFF. CDR3 DNA: TGTGCCAGCAGCTTAGGAACGGGGTGGAACACTGAAGCTTTCTTT.